This note documents a single TCR beta chain sequence. Looked up from germline, CDR1 is LGHNA and CDR2 is YSLEER. This CDR3 region has 16 residues. V was pared by 0 bases and J by 0 bases, with 10 bases between. The data are from a study of Ad26.COV2.S vaccination and SARS-CoV-2 variants. Study as a whole: Intramuscular Ad26.COV2.S doses were given once or twice, 56 days apart.

Sample treatment: roughly 18 received Ad26.COV2.S at low or high dose, single or two shots; 5 received placebo; per-sample allocation not given. Vaccine and placebo recipients were sampled on day 63 after the first injection. Produced via immunoSEQ multiplex PCR; TCRdb's table is partial and in-frame only. The data contain around 450,000 clones, approximately 89% of them singletons. This rearrangement joins TRBV4-3 to TRBJ2-3, with D uncertain. The sample in question was peripheral blood, obtained in a trial of Ad26.COV2.S vaccine versus placebo. This sequence was found in a person between 18 and 60 years old who received the Ad26.COV2.S COVID-19 vaccine or a placebo. The CDR3 nucleotides read TGCGCCAGCAGCCAAGATTTCTTCCCAAGCACAGATACGCAGTATTTT. Its translation is CASSQDFFPSTDTQYF.